This T cell receptor beta chain was profiled in a study of shared clonotypes between healthy human individuals. Notes on the study in general: Compared with memory subsets, naive subsets generally had larger estimated richness. An effect of sequencing depth on clonotype sharing among donors was expected.

The CDR3 has 15 residues. Germline V gives CDR1 SGHNT, CDR2 YYREEE (reference sequence). V shed 4 bases, J shed 2 bases, and the junction held 8 bases outside the gene matches. A word on this clone: Its specificity is not known. This sample also contains other DNA sequences that code for the same CDR3.

Sequencing used immunoSEQ multiplex PCR; TCRdb keeps in-frame clones, though not all of them. There are more than 2,000,000 clones in the sample; roughly 92% occur only once, and more than 0.12% lies in the top ten. The clonotype was recovered from a man between 18 and 35 years old in good health. Material: naive CD4+ T cells sorted from blood. Stated subset: CD45RA+ positively selected. The genes are TRBV5-4 and TRBJ1-2, with TRBD1 matching over 7 bases. The CDR3 loop reads CASSQGQSSNYGYTF. CDR3 bases: TGTGCCAGCAGCCAGGGACAGTCCTCCAACTATGGCTACACCTTC.